The clone carrying this T cell receptor (beta chain) was observed a handful of times. Its antigen is not identified. Unique molecular identifiers were incorporated during preparation of the TCRbeta library. Each CDR3 protein is one row after TCRdb ran MiXCR on the PCR reads. The sample consists of about a million distinct CDR3 sequences, roughly 31% of them appearing once. The data belong to a study of T-cell reconstitution after alpha-beta-depleted transplantation in children. Study results and caveats: At the one-year point after transplant, T-cell counts and TCRbeta diversity were found to come mostly from T cells that had been newly produced.

Deletions cut 1 base from V and 4 bases from J, with 7 bases between. Germline V CDR1 and CDR2: SQVTM, ANQGSEA. CDR3 length: 12 amino acids. The V call is TRBV29-1, the J call TRBJ1-2; unclear D gene. The sequence derives from a boy younger than two who had a stem cell transplant for SCID, so the T cells may come from the graft donor. The sequencing used PBMCs, mostly from graft donor cells, collected 360 days after TCRalphabeta/CD19-depleted stem cell transplant. For the CDR3, the DNA is TGCAGCGTTGAAGGGACGGTCTATGGCTACACCTTC. This gives the protein CSVEGTVYGYTF. The full variable domain, its missing parts supplied by reference TRBV29-1 and TRBJ1-2, is SAVISQKPSRDICQRGTSLTIQCQVDSQVTMMFWYRQQPGQSLTLIATANQGSEATYESGFVIDKFPISRPNLTFSTLTVSNMSPEDSSIYLCSVEGTVYGYTFGSGTRLTVV.